A single sample gave rise to the 12 T cell receptor beta chains below, sequenced in a study of blood T cell repertoires in COVID-19. Sequencing was performed with immunoSEQ multiplex PCR; in TCRdb, only in-frame clones are kept and a portion is missing. The sample records 300,000 to 450,000 clones, approximately 88% being singletons. The sample consisted of peripheral blood. These receptors came from a woman in her 30s with COVID-19, enrolled during active disease.

The rearrangement uses TRBV11-3 and TRBJ1-4; D is possibly TRBD1 (5 bases). This CDR3 region has 13 residues. In germline, CDR1 is SGHNT, CDR2 YENEEA. The ends were cut back, 1 base at V and 8 bases at J, with 8 bases in the middle. DNA for the CDR3: TGTGCCAGCAGCTTAGGGGAGGGGGAAAAACTGTTTTTT. It yields the protein CASSLGEGEKLFF.

The rearrangement links TRBV7-2 to TRBJ1-6, with no clear D. The CDR3 runs to 14 residues. Trimming took 5 bases from V and 9 from J, leaving 14 bases between them. Germline CDR1 reads SGHTA; CDR2 reads FQGNSA. The CDR3 sequence: CASSPLAGFSPLHF. The CDR3 nucleotides are TGTGCCAGCAGCCCCCTTGCAGGTTTTTCACCCCTCCACTTT.

The chain links TRBV5-1 to TRBJ1-4; D possibly corresponds to TRBD1 (6 bases). The CDR3 has 14 amino acids. Trimming left V 1 base short and J 5 bases short, with 9 bases between. Germline CDR1 SGHRS, CDR2 YFSETQ. The CDR3 DNA follows: TGCGCCAGCAGCTTGTTACAGGGAAATGAAAAACTGTTTTTT. It encodes CASSLLQGNEKLFF.

This clone was recorded only once. The rearrangement joins TRBV7-2 to TRBJ2-3; D call uncertain. Germline V gives CDR1 SGHTA, CDR2 FQGNSA. The V end was cut by 2 bases, the J end by 5 bases, with 5 bases between. This CDR3 contains 12 residues. The DNA for the CDR3 is TGTGCCAGCAGCTTATGGCTAGATACGCAGTATTTT. Protein sequence: CASSLWLDTQYF. The full variable domain, with the rest looked up from reference TRBV7-2 and TRBJ2-3, is GAGVSQSPSNKVTEKGKDVELRCDPISGHTALYWYRQSLGQGLEFLIYFQGNSAPDKSGLPSDRFSAERTGGSVSTLTIQRTQQEDSAVYLCASSLWLDTQYFGPGTRLTVL.

This clone was counted only a few times. The CDR3 sequence is CASSQDIQGYEQYF. The CDR3 nucleotides read TGTGCCAGCAGCCAAGATATTCAGGGTTACGAGCAGTACTTC. This sequence joins TRBV14 and TRBJ2-7, with D perhaps matching TRBD1 (5 bases). Deletions cut 0 bases from V and 4 bases from J, with 10 bases between. This CDR3 spans 14 amino acids. Germline V gives CDR1 SGHDN, CDR2 FVKESK.

This clone is a singleton in its sample. The chain is built from TRBV5-1 and TRBJ2-2; 9 nucleotides match TRBD1. The trim removed 4 bases at V and 0 bases at J, leaving 7 bases unmatched. Germline V gene sequence: CDR1 SGHRS, CDR2 YFSETQ. This CDR3 has 17 residues. The CDR3 bases are TGCGCCAGCAGCCAGGGGCGGACAGGGGCGAACACCGGGGAGCTGTTTTTT. Residues: CASSQGRTGANTGELFF.

The rearrangement uses TRBV5-1 and TRBJ2-1, with D unclear. Looked up from germline, CDR1 is SGHRS and CDR2 is YFSETQ. This CDR3 spans 11 amino acids. The ends were cut back, 4 bases at V and 9 bases at J, with 8 bases in the middle. For the CDR3, the DNA is TGCGCCAGCAGCCCCGGTGGTGAGCAGTTCTTC. It yields the protein CASSPGGEQFF.

CDR3 sequence reads: CASLPGDQPQHF. In DNA form, the CDR3 reads TGTGCCAGCCTCCCAGGGGATCAGCCCCAGCATTTT. The gene calls are TRBV7-2 and TRBJ1-5, with D possibly TRBD1 on 6 matching bases. Germline V gives CDR1 SGHTA, CDR2 FQGNSA. This CDR3 contains 12 residues. V shed 8 bases and J shed 5 bases, with 10 bases lying between them.

The CDR3 DNA is TGCAGCGCCGAGACAGGGGGGAACACTGAAGCTTTCTTT. Its translation: CSAETGGNTEAFF. V usage is TRBV29-1 and J usage is TRBJ1-1; 9 bases line up with TRBD1. Germline V gene sequence: CDR1 SQVTM, CDR2 ANQGSEA. Unmatched junction bases numbered 4, after V lost 7 bases and J lost 1 base. The CDR3 totals 13 residues.

The chain is built from TRBV7-9 and TRBJ2-2; 12 nucleotides line up with TRBD2. V lost 5 bases to trimming and J lost 4 bases; unmatched junction nucleotides: 8. The CDR3 has 17 amino acids. CDR1 and CDR2 (germline): SEHNR, FQNEAQ (reference sequence). CDR3 sequence reads: CASSPGLAGLFTGELFF. CDR3 nucleotide sequence: TGTGCCAGCAGCCCAGGACTAGCGGGACTTTTCACCGGGGAGCTGTTTTTT.

The chain combines TRBV11-3 with TRBJ2-1, with D unresolved. Germline-derived CDR1 and CDR2 are SGHNT and YENEEA. Trimming left V 1 base short and J 7 bases short, with 14 bases between. The CDR3 loop spans 15 amino acids. CDR3 DNA: TGTGCCAGCAGCTTAGTGGCAACCCCTAGGAATGAGCAGTTCTTC. This encodes CASSLVATPRNEQFF.

This rearrangement joins TRBV21-1 to TRBJ2-7; the D call TRBD2 from the table was never checked on the DNA. TRBV21-1 is described as a pseudogene. CDR3 length equals 13 residues. This CDR3 reads CASSKSGSYEQYF. CDR3 in DNA: TGTGCCAGCAGCAAATCGGGATCCTACGAGCAGTACTTC.